This T cell receptor (beta chain) was found in a study of technical replicates of blood from a handful of donors. CDR3 length equals 16 residues. Trimming cost V 4 bases and J 4 bases; bases outside gene matches: 12. The germline V gene encodes CDR1 SGHAT and CDR2 FQNNGV. Profiling relied on immunoSEQ multiplex PCR, and the TCRdb table lists in-frame clones only, not all of them. The sample lists 12,000 or so clones; 86% were seen once. This chain connects TRBV11-2 to TRBJ1-2; 7 bases map to TRBD1. The TCR sequence derives from a human donor in good health. Input material: PBMCs. CDR3 region: CASSSFLRDSVYGYTF. The CDR3, as DNA: TGTGCCAGCAGCTCTTTTCTTCGGGACAGCGTCTATGGCTACACCTTC.